The present T cell receptor (beta chain) was sequenced within a study of T cells in Graves' hyperthyroidism and ophthalmopathy. General observations from the study: Most thyroid clonotypes with frequency above 0.001 were detected in blood.

A word on this clonotype: The antigen remains undetermined.

The source material, RNA transcripts, was used to amplify TCR beta CDR3 regions. The HTBI primer set served for first-round RT-PCR of the TCR CDR3. TCRdb called the multiplex PCR reads again in MiXCR, with one record for every CDR3 protein. The sample consists of about 600,000 distinct CDR3 sequences, about 14% of them appearing once. A NOSPECS grade of at least 4, a Clinical Activity Score of at least 3 and duration under 3 months were recorded in ophthalmopathy patients. PBMCs were derived from about 10 ml fresh peripheral blood. Germline V CDR1 and CDR2: LGHNA, YSLEER. The CDR3 runs 16 residues. V was clipped by 2 bases and J by 0 bases, with 11 bases between them.

This receptor was identified in a woman in her late teens or twenties with Graves' ophthalmopathy. Sequenced material: blood. The rearrangement uses TRBV4-3 and TRBJ2-1; D not resolved. The CDR3 DNA follows: TGCGCCAGCAGCCAACGGCTTGCTAGCTCCTACAATGAGCAGTTCTTC. Its translation: CASSQRLASSYNEQFF.